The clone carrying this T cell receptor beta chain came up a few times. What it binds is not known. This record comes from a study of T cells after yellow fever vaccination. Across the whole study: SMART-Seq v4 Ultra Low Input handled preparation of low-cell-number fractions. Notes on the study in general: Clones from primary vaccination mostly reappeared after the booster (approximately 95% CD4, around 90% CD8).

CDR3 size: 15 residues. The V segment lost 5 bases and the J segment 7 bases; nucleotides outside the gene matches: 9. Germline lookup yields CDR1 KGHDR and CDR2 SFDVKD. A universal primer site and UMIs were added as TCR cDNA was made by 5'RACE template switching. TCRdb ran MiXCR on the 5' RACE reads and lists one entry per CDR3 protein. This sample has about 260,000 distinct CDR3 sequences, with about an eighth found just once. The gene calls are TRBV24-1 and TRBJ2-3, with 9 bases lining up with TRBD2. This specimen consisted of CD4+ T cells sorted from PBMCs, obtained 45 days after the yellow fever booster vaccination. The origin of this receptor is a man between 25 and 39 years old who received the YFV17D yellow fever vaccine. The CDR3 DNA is TGTGCCACCAGTGTCGGACTAGCGAGAGGCTATACGCAGTATTTT. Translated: CATSVGLARGYTQYF.